The clone carrying this T cell receptor beta chain appeared a few times. Its antigen remains unknown. The data stem from a study of T cells after yellow fever vaccination. Findings and caveats of the study: The study found a weaker secondary response that peaked faster, day 5 versus 15.

TCRdb used MiXCR to reprocess the 5' RACE reads, holding one entry per CDR3 protein. The table shows tens of thousands of distinct CDR3 sequences, with roughly 7.4% occurring only once. The source is a man aged 18 to 29 who received the YFV17D yellow fever vaccine. Here the sequenced sample was CD8+ T cells sorted from PBMCs, taken more than 13 days after the first yellow fever vaccination.

The CDR3 region is CASSEDRADQPQHF. The CDR3 bases are TGTGCCAGCAGTGAAGACAGGGCCGATCAGCCCCAGCATTTT. The rearrangement joins TRBV2 to TRBJ1-5; TRBD1 is a possible D gene (6 bases). Trimming left V 1 base short and J 5 bases short, with 9 bases between. The germline V gene has CDR1 SNHLY and CDR2 FYNNEI. There are 14 residues in the CDR3.